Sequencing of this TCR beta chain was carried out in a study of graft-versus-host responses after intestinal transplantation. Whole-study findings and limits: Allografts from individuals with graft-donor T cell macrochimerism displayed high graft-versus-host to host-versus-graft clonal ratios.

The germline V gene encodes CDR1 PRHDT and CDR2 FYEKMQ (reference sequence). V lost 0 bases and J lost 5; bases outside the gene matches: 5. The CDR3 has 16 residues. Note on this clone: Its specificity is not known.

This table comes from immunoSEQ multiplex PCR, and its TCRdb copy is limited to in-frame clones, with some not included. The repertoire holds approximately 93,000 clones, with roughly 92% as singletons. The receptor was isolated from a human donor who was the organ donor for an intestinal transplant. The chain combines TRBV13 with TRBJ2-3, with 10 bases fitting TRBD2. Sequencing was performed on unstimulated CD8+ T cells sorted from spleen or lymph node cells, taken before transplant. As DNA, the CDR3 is TGTGCCAGCAGCTTAGGAGCGGGAGGGCCGGTAGATACGCAGTATTTT. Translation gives CASSLGAGGPVDTQYF.